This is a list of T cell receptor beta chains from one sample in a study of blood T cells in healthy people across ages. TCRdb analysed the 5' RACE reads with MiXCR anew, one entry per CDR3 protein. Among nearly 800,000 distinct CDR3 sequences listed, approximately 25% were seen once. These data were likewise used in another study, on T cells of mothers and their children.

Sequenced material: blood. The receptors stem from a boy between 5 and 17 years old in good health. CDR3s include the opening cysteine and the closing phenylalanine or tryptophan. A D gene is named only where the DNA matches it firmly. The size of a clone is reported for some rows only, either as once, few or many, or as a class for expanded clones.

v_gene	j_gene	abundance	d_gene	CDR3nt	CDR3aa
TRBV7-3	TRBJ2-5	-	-	TGTGCCAGCAGCCCCCACGGTGGTTGGGAGCAGTACTTC	CASSPHGGWEQYF
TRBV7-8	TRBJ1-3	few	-	TGTGCTATCCCACAAGGGCAGGGAGGTTTTTTCTCCGGAAACACCATATATTTT	CAIPQGQGGFFSGNTIYF
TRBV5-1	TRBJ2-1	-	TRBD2	TGCGCCAGCAGCTTGTTCGGCGGGGGATCCTACAATGAGCAGTTCTTC	CASSLFGGGSYNEQFF
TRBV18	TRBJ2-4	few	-	TGTGCCAGCTCACATGAAAGGGGCATTCAGTACTTC	CASSHERGIQYF
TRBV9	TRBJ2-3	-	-	TGTGCCAGCAGCGTAAGGCCTAGCACAGATACGCAGTATTTT	CASSVRPSTDTQYF
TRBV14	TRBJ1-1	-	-	TGTGCCAGCAGCCATAGGGGTTTGGAAGCTTTCTTT	CASSHRGLEAFF
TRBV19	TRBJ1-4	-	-	TGTGCCTCATCAGGAGAATTCTCGGCGGCTAATGAAAAACTGTTTTTT	CASSGEFSAANEKLFF
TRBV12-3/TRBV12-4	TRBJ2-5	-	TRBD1	TGTGCCAGCAGTTCCCGACAGGGGCAAGAGACCCAGTACTTC	CASSSRQGQETQYF
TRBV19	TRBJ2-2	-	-	TGTGCCAGTAGTCACGGATCCAAAACCGGGGAGCTGTTTTTT	CASSHGSKTGELFF
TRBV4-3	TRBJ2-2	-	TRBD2	TGCGCCAGCAGCCGAGGGACTAGCGGGGGCACCGGGGAGCTGTTTTTT	CASSRGTSGGTGELFF
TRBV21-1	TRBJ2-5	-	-	TGTGCCAGCAGCAGGGAGGTGGAGGAGACCCAGTACTTC	CASSREVEETQYF
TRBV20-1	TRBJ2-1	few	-	TGCAGTGCTAGGAGGGCAGGGCCGATTAGCAATGAGCAGTTCTTC	CSARRAGPISNEQFF